This T cell receptor (beta chain) was captured by sequencing in a study of regulatory T cells in long-lasting Graves disease (dated by TCRdb to about 2021). Study-level background: Persistent Graves' disease was defined as persistently positive TSH receptor autoantibodies together with antithyroid drug treatment for over 5 years. The study was conducted in China and was registered as a clinical trial. In the clinical cohort, patients with persistent Graves' disease had used antithyroid drugs for an average of roughly 10 years. Persistent Graves' disease patients were compared with newly diagnosed Graves' disease patients by peripheral blood TCR sequencing and RNA sequencing. A total of around 35 samples underwent TCR sequencing: about 13 from persistent and some 20 from newly diagnosed Graves' disease patients. The study at large found these results: The small sample size was acknowledged by the authors as a limitation that may reduce accuracy. Peripheral blood alone was examined, since thyroid tissue, which constituted the primary lesion, could not be accessed. Patients with persistent disease shared more public clonotypes (approximately 2,500) than newly diagnosed patients did (about 970). Persistent Graves' disease patients showed lower TCR Shannon entropy and fewer highly expanded clones than newly diagnosed patients, suggesting clonal expansion. TRBV28, TRBJ1-2 and TRBJ2-5 were preferentially used in persistent disease, while TRBV20-1 and TRBJ2-1 were favored in newly diagnosed disease. Sequencing and analysis were restricted to the TCR beta chain.

At the junction V is shortened by 4 bases and J by 2 bases; bases outside the gene matches: 9. From the cysteine through the phenylalanine, the CDR3 covers 18 amino acids. CDR3 DNA only is kept here, 54 bases in frame from base 1. Taken from the germline V gene, the CDR1 and CDR2 loops are SGHAT and FQNNGV. Library construction relied on multiplex PCR. Instrument on record: Illumina HiSeq 4000. CDR3 regions were amplified by Arm-PCR with iRepertoire HTBI primers to construct TCR beta libraries. PCR products were gel purified before sequencing. Processing in the source paper ran as follows. Across samples, 60 to 80 TRBV and 13 to 15 TRBJ segments were identified and used for gene usage analysis of CDR3 amino acid clonotypes. COPE and FqMerger were used to merge filtered high-quality paired reads into contigs. BLAST was used to align contigs to the IMGT TRBV, TRBD and TRBJ reference genes, and CDR3 was defined following IMGT. Any clonotype with a frequency above 0.1% was classified as a highly expanded clone. Shannon entropy was used to measure repertoire diversity, and the Gini coefficient was used to measure V-J evenness. A clonotype was considered public if more than one individual shared it. The raw public reads went through TCRdb reprocessing: fastp at Q25, MiXCR clone calling, in-frame beta chains kept. Rows merge per CDR3 protein into single entries with the most common DNA and genes. V and J calls and clone size were set by TCRdb, not the authors. Within this sample are roughly 360,000 distinct CDR3 sequences, with roughly 23% of them counted one time only. The ten most abundant clones make up approximately 27% of the sample.

The intended sense of this specimen's time point label: persistent/refractory GD, antithyroid drugs over 5 years with positive TRAb. RNA was extracted from PBMCs in TRIzol for both TCR sequencing and RNA sequencing. The diagnosis of Graves' disease followed American Thyroid Association guidelines. Patients for the study were recruited at an endocrinology department in Xi'an, China. Each patient gave around 9.2 milliliters of peripheral blood, collected in an EDTA anticoagulant tube. Ficoll Paque Plus density gradient separation was used to isolate PBMCs, and no further T cell sorting was performed. An Agilent 2100 Bioanalyzer and agarose gel were used to check RNA quality, while a NanoDrop 2000 measured RNA concentration. This clonotype was found many times. Its antigen remains undetermined. Qualities for individual bases were not recorded, and no much larger clone is one base off.

The rearranged chain carries TRBV11-2 and TRBJ2-4; TRBD1 lines up with 12 middle nucleotides. The sample was peripheral blood mononuclear cells (PBMCs), taken when the disease was refractory, from a patient treated with antithyroid drugs. The sequence was obtained from a woman between 35 and 50 years old with Graves disease. Donor details come from another sample of the same person, matched by shared clones. The sequenced DNA: TGTGCCAGCAGCTCACCGGGACAGGGGGCCGTGACCAAAAACATTCAGTACTTC. Its amino acids are CASSSPGQGAVTKNIQYF.